Shown below are 18 T cell receptor beta chains from a single sample sequenced in a study of cytomegalovirus exposure and HLA in healthy donors. PCR employed 60 Vbeta and 13 Jbeta primers. Sequencing was performed with immunoSEQ multiplex PCR; in TCRdb, only in-frame clones are kept and a portion is missing. In the table there are under 110,000 clones, over 70% of which are singletons. The material sequenced was PBMCs. The receptors here all came from a female donor in good health and CMV-seronegative.

This clone turned up a few times. CDR3 sequence reads: CASSDPGQGKSYEQYF. The DNA of the CDR3 is TGTGCCAGCAGTGACCCTGGACAGGGAAAATCCTACGAGCAGTACTTC. The gene calls are TRBV2 and TRBJ2-7, with 8 bases aligning to TRBD1. Germline loops: CDR1 SNHLY, CDR2 FYNNEI. The length of the CDR3 is 16 residues. V dropped 3 bases and J dropped 1; count of bases not matched to a gene: 8.

This chain uses TRBV19 with TRBJ2-7; D gene unclear. From germline, CDR1 is LNHDA and CDR2 SQIVND (reference sequence). The CDR3 has 15 residues. With 5 bases removed from V and 5 bases from J, the gap between germline ends came to 19 bases. The CDR3 sequence: CASSPNTLNSDEQYF. The DNA of the CDR3 is TGTGCCAGTAGTCCCAATACACTAAATTCCGACGAGCAGTACTTC. Using reference TRBV19 and TRBJ2-7 for the parts outside the CDR3, the full variable domain is DGGITQSPKYLFRKEGQNVTLSCEQNLNHDAMYWYRQDPGQGLRLIYYSQIVNDFQKGDIAEGYSVSREKKESFPLTVTSAQKNPTAFYLCASSPNTLNSDEQYFGPGTRLTVT.

The chain uses TRBV6-5 and TRBJ2-7, with TRBD1 matching over 9 bases. J gave up 3 bases and V 7 bases, and 10 bases lay outside the gene matches. In germline, CDR1 is MNHEY, CDR2 SVGAGI. The CDR3 runs to 15 residues. The CDR3 bases are TGTGCCAGCACTATAGCCGGGACAGGGATCTACGAGCAGTACTTC. Encoded protein: CASTIAGTGIYEQYF.

The chain uses TRBV5-6 and TRBJ2-2; D remains ambiguous. CDR1 and CDR2 (germline): SGHDT, YYEEEE. The CDR3 is made up of 14 amino acids. Trimming stripped 4 bases from V and 4 bases from J, with 11 bases between. The CDR3 here is CASSVEVRTGELFF. In DNA form, the CDR3 reads TGTGCCAGCAGCGTCGAAGTGCGCACCGGGGAGCTGTTTTTT.

The genes are TRBV7-9 and TRBJ2-3; perhaps TRBD2 as D (7 bases). The V gene lost 7 bases and the J gene lost 1 base, with 21 bases spanning the gap. The germline V gene has CDR1 SEHNR and CDR2 FQNEAQ (reference sequence). This CDR3 is 17 amino acids long. DNA of the CDR3: TGTGCCAGCACACACGGCGGGGGCCTAGGGGGCACAGATACGCAGTATTTT. This sequence encodes CASTHGGGLGGTDTQYF.

The V and J genes are TRBV9 and TRBJ2-7; 7 positions match TRBD1. Trimming at V came to 0 bases and at J to 5 bases, leaving 11 bases not matched to a gene. Germline CDR1 and CDR2: SGDLS and YYNGEE. The CDR3 runs to 16 residues. The DNA of the CDR3 is TGTGCCAGCAGCGTAGCGTCCGGGACAGTTCGGGACGAGCAGTACTTC. It codes for CASSVASGTVRDEQYF.

This chain connects TRBV2 to TRBJ2-1; 10 bases fit TRBD2. Trimming removed 3 bases from V and 0 bases from J; junction bases left unmatched: 5. Germline-derived CDR1 and CDR2 are SNHLY and FYNNEI. The CDR3 contains 17 residues. The chain's CDR3 is CASSDLASGSSYNEQFF. CDR3 coding DNA: TGTGCCAGCAGTGACCTCGCTAGCGGGAGCTCCTACAATGAGCAGTTCTTC.

The chain joins TRBV5-4 to TRBJ1-2; D is possibly TRBD1 (6 bases). V was cut by 0 bases and J by 4 bases, with 13 bases left in between. CDR1 SGHNT and CDR2 YYREEE come from the germline V gene (reference sequence). CDR3 length equals 15 residues. The CDR3 region is CASSLAPQGSYGYTF. DNA of the CDR3: TGTGCCAGCAGCTTGGCCCCACAGGGCAGCTATGGCTACACCTTC.

This chain uses TRBV19 with TRBJ1-1; possible D gene TRBD1, 5 bases. Germline assignment: CDR1 LNHDA and CDR2 SQIVND (reference sequence). The CDR3 is made up of 15 amino acids. Trimming stripped 6 bases from V and 0 bases from J, with 14 bases between. CDR3 sequence: CASSPLRGVNTEAFF. For the CDR3, the DNA is TGTGCCAGTAGCCCCTTACGGGGGGTGAACACTGAAGCTTTCTTT.

V and J are TRBV7-9 and TRBJ2-2; TRBD2 matches 10 bases. CDR1 is SEHNR and CDR2 is FQNEAQ in the germline V gene (reference sequence). This CDR3 region has 16 residues. Trimming took 1 base from V and 7 from J; bases not matched to a gene: 6. In nucleotides, the CDR3 is TGTGCCAGCAGCTTAGTTCCCCTAGCGGGAGTCGGGGAGCTGTTTTTT. Its protein product is CASSLVPLAGVGELFF.

Note on this clone: The sample carries other DNA sequences with the same CDR3. The chain recombines TRBV6-5 with TRBJ1-2; tentative D call: TRBD1 (5 bases). Germline CDR1 is MNHEY and CDR2 is SVGAGI. CDR3 length: 11 residues. V was trimmed by 8 bases and J by 5 bases, leaving 9 bases between them. The CDR3 DNA reads as TGTGCCAGCTCAACAGGATATGGCTACACCTTC. Residues: CASSTGYGYTF.

The rearrangement joins TRBV27 to TRBJ2-7; 9 bases fit TRBD2. This CDR3 region has 14 residues. Trimming took 7 bases from V and 3 from J; bases not matched to a gene: 7. Germline V gene data show CDR1 as MNHEY and CDR2 as SMNVEV (reference sequence). The CDR3 nucleotides are TGTGCCAGCAAGGCCCGTAGCGGGAGCTACGAGCAGTACTTC. It specifies CASKARSGSYEQYF.

This clone was counted between two and nine times. The rearrangement links TRBV7-9 to TRBJ2-3, with TRBD2 matching 14 bases. J lost 1 base, V lost 6 bases, and 6 bases had no gene match. Germline assignment: CDR1 SEHNR and CDR2 FQNEAQ (reference sequence). The CDR3 runs to 17 residues. CDR3 sequence reads: CASRRSTSGRGTDTQYF. CDR3 bases: TGTGCCAGCAGGCGTTCGACTAGCGGGAGGGGCACAGATACGCAGTATTTT.

The rearrangement uses TRBV5-1 and TRBJ2-3; D might be TRBD1 (6 bases). The CDR3 consists of 12 residues. The V and J ends lost 3 bases and 5 bases respectively, with 7 bases between them. Germline CDR1 and CDR2: SGHRS and YFSETQ. In DNA form, the CDR3 reads TGCGCCAGCAGCTCAGGGGTAGATACGCAGTATTTT. It translates to CASSSGVDTQYF.

The genes are TRBV7-2 and TRBJ2-6; D is uncertain. The V end was cut by 5 bases, the J end by 1 base, with 12 bases between. The V gene's germline CDR1 is SGHTA and CDR2 FQGNSA. The CDR3 extends over 16 amino acids. CDR3 DNA sequence: TGTGCCAGCAGCGCTCTCCTTAGTTCTGGGGCCAACGTCCTGACTTTC. This gives the protein CASSALLSSGANVLTF.

The CDR3 DNA reads as TGCAGCGTTGAAGAATTCCTGACTACCTCTATCACAGATACGCAGTATTTT. This codes for CSVEEFLTTSITDTQYF. V usage is TRBV29-1 and J usage is TRBJ2-3, with D tentatively TRBD2 (5 bases). V lost 0 bases and J lost 2, with 18 bases in between. Germline lookup yields CDR1 SQVTM and CDR2 ANQGSEA. There are 17 residues in the CDR3.

V and J are TRBV6-1 and TRBJ1-3; 7 bases align to TRBD1. The CDR3 runs to 13 residues. CDR1 and CDR2 from the germline V gene are MNHNS and SASEGT. V gave up 5 bases and J gave up 8 bases; unmatched junction bases: 6. The CDR3 spells CASSQRGRDTIYF. The CDR3 DNA sequence: TGTGCCAGCAGTCAGAGGGGGCGGGACACCATATATTTT.

The rearrangement joins TRBV7-2 to TRBJ2-7, with TRBD2 matching over 9 bases. The junction had 7 bases not matched to a gene; V was cut back by 5 bases and J by 2 bases. CDR3 length: 15 amino acids. Per the germline V gene, CDR1 is SGHTA and CDR2 is FQGNSA. The CDR3 reads CASSPGASGTYEQYF. CDR3 coding DNA: TGTGCCAGCAGCCCAGGCGCTAGCGGGACCTACGAGCAGTACTTC.